The 7 T cell receptor beta chains in this list originate from one sample, sequenced in a study of blood T cell repertoires in COVID-19. TCRdb keeps only in-frame clones here, not all; method: immunoSEQ multiplex PCR. The sample has 130,000 or so clones, around 75% seen once. Source material: peripheral blood. These receptors all come from an older woman with COVID-19, enrolled during active disease.

The V gene is TRBV4-2, the J gene TRBJ1-5; possible D gene TRBD1, 5 bases. Germline assignment: CDR1 LGHNA and CDR2 YNFKEQ. Trimming left V 1 base short and J 6 bases short, with 13 bases between. CDR3 length: 15 amino acids. This CDR3 reads CASSQAGTGRQPQHF. CDR3 in DNA: TGTGCCAGCAGCCAAGCCGGGACTGGCCGTCAGCCCCAGCATTTT.

The chain has TRBV7-2 and TRBJ2-3; 7 bases map to TRBD2. The CDR3 length is 15 residues. From germline, CDR1 is SGHTA and CDR2 FQGNSA. V lost 8 bases, J lost 1 base, and 9 bases stayed unmatched. The CDR3 region is CASAAGGGRTDTQYF. CDR3 coding DNA: TGTGCCAGCGCGGCTGGGGGAGGGCGCACAGATACGCAGTATTTT.

The chain recombines TRBV2 with TRBJ1-1; no firm D call. This CDR3 region has 11 residues. Trimming removed 6 bases at V and 3 bases at J, with 5 bases between. Germline CDR1 reads SNHLY; CDR2 reads FYNNEI. For the CDR3, the DNA is TGTGCCAGCAGAATCTACACTGAAGCTTTCTTT. Its protein is CASRIYTEAFF.

The CDR3 spells CASSPRDYHTDTQYF. As DNA, the CDR3 is TGTGCCAGTAGTCCTCGGGACTACCACACAGATACGCAGTATTTT. This chain joins TRBV19 and TRBJ2-3; 7 bases map to TRBD2. The length of the CDR3 is 15 residues. Germline values: CDR1 LNHDA, CDR2 SQIVND (reference sequence). V lost 5 bases to trimming and J lost 2 bases; unmatched junction nucleotides: 7.

The V gene is TRBV2, the J gene TRBJ1-2, with no clear D. Germline V gives CDR1 SNHLY, CDR2 FYNNEI. V lost 7 bases and J lost 8, with 14 bases in between. The CDR3 totals 12 residues. This chain's CDR3 is CASNGDSQGYTF. The CDR3 nucleotides are TGTGCCAGCAACGGGGATTCGCAGGGCTACACCTTC.

The chain links TRBV5-5 to TRBJ1-2; 9 bases fit TRBD1. Losses at the gene ends were 7 bases for V and 4 bases for J; bases not matched to a gene: 8. Germline V gene sequence: CDR1 SGHKS, CDR2 YYEKEE (reference sequence). CDR3 length: 14 amino acids. CDR3 nucleotides: TGTGCCAGCGACTGGGGACAGGGCGCCTATGGCTACACCTTC. This translates into CASDWGQGAYGYTF.

The chain couples TRBV6-2 or TRBV6-3 to TRBJ2-5; 8 nucleotides line up with TRBD2. The CDR3 is 13 amino acids. Per the germline V gene, CDR1 is MNHEY and CDR2 is SVGEGT. The J segment lost 5 bases and the V segment lost 6 bases, leaving 5 bases of the junction unmatched. CDR3 region: CASSRGGPETQYF. The CDR3 region has the DNA TGTGCCAGCAGCCGCGGGGGGCCGGAGACCCAGTACTTC.